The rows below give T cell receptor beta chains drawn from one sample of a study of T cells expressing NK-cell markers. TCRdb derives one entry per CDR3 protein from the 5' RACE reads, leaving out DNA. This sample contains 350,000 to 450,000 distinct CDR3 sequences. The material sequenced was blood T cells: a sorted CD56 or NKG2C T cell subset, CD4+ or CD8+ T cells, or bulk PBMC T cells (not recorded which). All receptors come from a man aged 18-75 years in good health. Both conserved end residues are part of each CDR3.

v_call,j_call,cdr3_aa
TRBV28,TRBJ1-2,CASSPPQVNYGYTF
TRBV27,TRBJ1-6,CASSFRSGGNSPLHF
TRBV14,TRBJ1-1,CASSRSGMNTEAFF
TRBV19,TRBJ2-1,CASSLTGRWNEQFF
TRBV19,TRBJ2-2,CASRGPGAYNTGELFF
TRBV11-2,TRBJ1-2,CASRLGQGFTNYGYTF
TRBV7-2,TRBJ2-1,CASSQQGAPGYNEQFF
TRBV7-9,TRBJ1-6,CASSGAGPGFTLHF
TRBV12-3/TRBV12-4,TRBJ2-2,CASSFGTVIPVGGLFF
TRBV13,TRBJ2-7,CASSFGTARYEQYF
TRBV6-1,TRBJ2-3,CASSGQGAIFTDTQYF
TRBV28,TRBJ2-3,CASSPQGVLTDTQYF
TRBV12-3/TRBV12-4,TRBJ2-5,CASSLGSGGRKTQYF
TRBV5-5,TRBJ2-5,CASSGTGLETQYF
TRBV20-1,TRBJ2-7,CSARDKSGLGEQYF
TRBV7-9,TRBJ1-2,CASRATGGSERYTF
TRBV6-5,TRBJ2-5,CASSSFPTAGVKTQYF
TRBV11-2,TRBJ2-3,CASSLGFYTDTQYF
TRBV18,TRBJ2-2,CASSPLAGPNTGELFF
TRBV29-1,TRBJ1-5,CSVGDRDNQPQHF
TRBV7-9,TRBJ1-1,CASSTRVRQGKDTEAFF
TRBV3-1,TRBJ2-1,CASSQVDSYNEQFF
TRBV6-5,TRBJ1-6,CASSYSRIGKIEGSPLHF
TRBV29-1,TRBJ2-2,CSVSGLAGFGTGELFF
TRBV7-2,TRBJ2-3,CASSSGLAADTQYF
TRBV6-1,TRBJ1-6,CASSERPPLHF